The rows below give T cell receptor beta chains drawn from one sample of a study of blood T cell repertoires in COVID-19. The table came from immunoSEQ multiplex PCR; TCRdb's copy has only in-frame clones and leaves some out. The sample has more than 300,000 clones; around 87% are singletons. The sample comprised peripheral blood. These receptors all come from a woman in her 30s with COVID-19, enrolled during active disease. The CDR3 runs from the conserved cysteine through the conserved F or W. The order of the fields is J gene, clone size, D gene, V gene, CDR3 protein, CDR3 DNA. D genes are given only for firm matches. Size tells how often a clone was seen (once, few, many) or the class of an expanded clone, and some rows leave it out.

J gene: TRBJ1-1
clone size: -
D gene: -
V gene: TRBV6-6
CDR3 protein: CASRRMNTEAFF
CDR3 DNA: TGTGCCAGCCGTCGCATGAACACTGAAGCTTTCTTT

J gene: TRBJ2-6
clone size: -
D gene: -
V gene: TRBV5-5
CDR3 protein: CASSLGRGANVLTF
CDR3 DNA: TGTGCCAGCAGCTTGGGCAGGGGGGCCAACGTCCTGACTTTC

J gene: TRBJ1-1
clone size: -
D gene: -
V gene: TRBV6-6
CDR3 protein: CATQRGTTEAFF
CDR3 DNA: TGTGCCACCCAACGGGGGACCACTGAAGCTTTCTTT

J gene: TRBJ2-7
clone size: once
D gene: -
V gene: TRBV21-1
CDR3 protein: CASSKDGLITYEQYF
CDR3 DNA: TGTGCCAGCAGCAAAGATGGTCTAATAACCTACGAGCAGTACTTC

J gene: TRBJ1-1
clone size: -
D gene: TRBD1
V gene: TRBV2
CDR3 protein: CASSRQGSTEAFF
CDR3 DNA: TGTGCCAGCAGCCGACAGGGATCCACTGAAGCTTTCTTT

J gene: TRBJ1-5
clone size: -
D gene: -
V gene: TRBV4-2
CDR3 protein: CASSLTWRGQYISKHLNQPQHF
CDR3 DNA: TGTGCCAGCAGCCTAACTTGGCGGGGGCAGTATATTTCGAAGCACCTTAATCAGCCCCAGCATTTT

J gene: TRBJ2-7
clone size: -
D gene: TRBD2
V gene: TRBV6-4
CDR3 protein: CASSDSSGSEQYF
CDR3 DNA: TGTGCCAGCAGTGACTCTAGCGGGAGCGAGCAGTACTTC

J gene: TRBJ2-5
clone size: -
D gene: -
V gene: TRBV29-1
CDR3 protein: CSALGRSARRETQYF
CDR3 DNA: TGCAGCGCCCTGGGGCGGTCAGCGAGGCGAGAGACCCAGTACTTC

J gene: TRBJ2-7
clone size: few
D gene: -
V gene: TRBV10-2
CDR3 protein: CASKSLSLHEQYF
CDR3 DNA: TGCGCCAGCAAGTCTTTGAGTTTGCACGAGCAGTACTTC

J gene: TRBJ2-1
clone size: -
D gene: TRBD2
V gene: TRBV11-2
CDR3 protein: CASSMTGTSGRYEQFF
CDR3 DNA: TGTGCCAGCAGCATGACCGGGACTAGCGGCCGCTATGAGCAGTTCTTC

J gene: TRBJ1-1
clone size: once
D gene: -
V gene: TRBV5-4
CDR3 protein: CASSIPPDTEAFF
CDR3 DNA: TGTGCCAGCAGCATACCCCCGGACACTGAAGCTTTCTTT

J gene: TRBJ2-5
clone size: -
D gene: -
V gene: TRBV5-1
CDR3 protein: CASSLGPQAWTQYF
CDR3 DNA: TGCGCCAGCAGCTTGGGACCTCAGGCGTGGACCCAGTACTTC

J gene: TRBJ2-1
clone size: -
D gene: TRBD1
V gene: TRBV11-2
CDR3 protein: CASSFGRGYNEQFF
CDR3 DNA: TGTGCCAGCAGCTTCGGCAGGGGGTACAATGAGCAGTTCTTC

J gene: TRBJ2-2
clone size: once
D gene: TRBD2
V gene: TRBV5-1
CDR3 protein: CASSMTSGRASVGELFF
CDR3 DNA: TGCGCCAGCAGCATGACTAGCGGGAGGGCTTCGGTCGGGGAGCTGTTTTTT

J gene: TRBJ2-1
clone size: -
D gene: TRBD2
V gene: TRBV27
CDR3 protein: CASSFAGRGNEQFF
CDR3 DNA: TGTGCCAGCAGTTTTGCGGGGAGGGGTAATGAGCAGTTCTTC